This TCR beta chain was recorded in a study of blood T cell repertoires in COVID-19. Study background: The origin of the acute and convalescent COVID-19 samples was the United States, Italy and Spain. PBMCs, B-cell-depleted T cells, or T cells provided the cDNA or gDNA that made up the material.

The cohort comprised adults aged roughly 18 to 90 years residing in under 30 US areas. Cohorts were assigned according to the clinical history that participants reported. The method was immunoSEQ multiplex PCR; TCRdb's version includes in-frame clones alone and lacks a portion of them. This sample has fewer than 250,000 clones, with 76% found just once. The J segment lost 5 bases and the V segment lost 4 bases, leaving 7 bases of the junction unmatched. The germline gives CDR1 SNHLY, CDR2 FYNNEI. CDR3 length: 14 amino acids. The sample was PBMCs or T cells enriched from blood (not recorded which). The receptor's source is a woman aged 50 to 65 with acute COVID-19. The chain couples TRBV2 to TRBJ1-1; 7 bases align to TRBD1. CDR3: CASSGQGIGTEAFF. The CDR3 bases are TGTGCCAGCAGTGGACAGGGAATTGGAACTGAAGCTTTCTTT. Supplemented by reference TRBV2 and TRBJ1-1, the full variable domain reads EPEVTQTPSHQVTQMGQEVILRCVPISNHLYFYWYRQILGQKVEFLVSFYNNEISEKSEIFDDQFSVERPDGSNFTLKIRSTKLEDSAMYFCASSGQGIGTEAFFGQGTRLTVV.